The present T cell receptor beta chain was sequenced within a study of human T cells and chemical hapten exposure. Study context: TCR yields per sample varied, mainly owing to small pooled library volume differences. Study-level results: The number of TCRs above 1 in 1000 frequency did not change after DPC sensitization.

This clonotype appeared many times. Its antigen is currently unknown. The germline V gene encodes CDR1 SEHNR and CDR2 FQNEAQ (reference sequence). V dropped 4 bases and J dropped 0 bases, with 16 bases sitting between them. This CDR3 contains 16 residues. The study used a library that attached unique molecular identifiers to individual cDNA molecules. Original analysis: TCRs per sample had a median of around 96,000 and ranged from about 23,224 to 750,000. TCRdb redid the calling of the RACE reads with MiXCR, one entry per CDR3 protein. None of the V and J calls come from the authors' own analysis; TCRdb made them. This sample carries 60,000 to 90,000 distinct CDR3 sequences, roughly 7.9% of them seen once, and the ten largest clones take around 1.7%. The time point: healthy volunteer bleed at 6 weeks. The total RNA was obtained from whole blood that was not fractionated.

V usage is TRBV7-9 and J usage is TRBJ2-7; possibly TRBD1 or TRBD2 for D (5 bases each). The receptor was derived from a female donor in good health. Some clones in this sample may be carry-over from other donors' samples. The sequenced sample was whole blood. The CDR3, as DNA: TGTGCCAGCAGCTGGCTGGGGGAAAGTTCCTCCTACGAGCAGTACTTC. The encoded protein is CASSWLGESSSYEQYF.